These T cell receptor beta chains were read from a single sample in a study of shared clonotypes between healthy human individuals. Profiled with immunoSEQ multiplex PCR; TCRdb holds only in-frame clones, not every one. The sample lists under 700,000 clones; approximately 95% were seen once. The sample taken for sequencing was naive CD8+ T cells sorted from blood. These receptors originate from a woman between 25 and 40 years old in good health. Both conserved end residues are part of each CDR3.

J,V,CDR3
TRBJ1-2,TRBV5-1,CASSLGSENYGYTF
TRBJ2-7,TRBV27,CASRSFLAEQYF
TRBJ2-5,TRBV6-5,CASSYGQTGRLETQYF
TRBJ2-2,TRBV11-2,CAIRPGNRELFF
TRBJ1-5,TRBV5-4,CASSFGAGQPQHF
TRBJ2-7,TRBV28,CASSQGFRSYEQYF
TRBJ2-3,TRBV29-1,CSVEEADRPKGTDTQYF
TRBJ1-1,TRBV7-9,CASSLAAQRTEAFF
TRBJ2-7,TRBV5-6,CASSLGGTSGSGYEQYF
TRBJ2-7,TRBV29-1,CSVVSGLEQYF
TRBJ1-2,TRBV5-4,CASSLVTANYGYTF
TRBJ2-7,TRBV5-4,CASSFPTGGAGHEQYF
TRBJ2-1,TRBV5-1,CASSSNYNEQFF
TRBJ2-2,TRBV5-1,CASSLVGGSNTGELFF
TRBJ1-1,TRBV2,CAVNPDRVTEAFF
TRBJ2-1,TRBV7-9,CASSGPTGTGPYNEQFF
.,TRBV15,CATSRGAVDVHEQYF
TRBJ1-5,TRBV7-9,CASSSTDSDQPQHF
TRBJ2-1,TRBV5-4,CASSLRNEQFF
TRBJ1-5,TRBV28,CASSFVEDRVYQPQHF
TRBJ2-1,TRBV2,CASSASDLGNEQFF
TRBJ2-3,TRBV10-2,CASSPDGTDTQYF
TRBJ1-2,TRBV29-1,CSVATGNYGYTF
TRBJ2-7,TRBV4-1,CASSQVGTSYSYEQYF
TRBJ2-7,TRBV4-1,CASSQEWQTQYYEQYF
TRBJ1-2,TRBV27,CASSFGADYGYTF
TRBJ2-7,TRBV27,CASILGGTGNLPLPEQYF
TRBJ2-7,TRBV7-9,CASSLVPGATIKDYEQYF
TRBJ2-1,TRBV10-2,CASSEYGGGDEQFF
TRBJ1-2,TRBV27,CASSLGQGWGYTF
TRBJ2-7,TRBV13,CASSGDRTYEQYF
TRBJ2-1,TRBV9,CASSVSGGSYNEQFF
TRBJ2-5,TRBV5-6,CASSQTGQSETQYF
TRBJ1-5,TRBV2,CASTGQGVNQPQHF
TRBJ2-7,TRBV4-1,CASSPQGGSEQYF
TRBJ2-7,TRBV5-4,CASSETGESYEQYF
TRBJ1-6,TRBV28,CASSFGNSGSPLHF
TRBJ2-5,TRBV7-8,CASSLAPLTQETQYF
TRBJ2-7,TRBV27,CASSPTLRYEQYF
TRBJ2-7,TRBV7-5,CASSNVGTSGYEQYF
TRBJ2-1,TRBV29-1,CSVVIGSAYNEQFF
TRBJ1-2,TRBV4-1,CASSQESRGVLRYGYTF
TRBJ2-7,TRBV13,CASSLETSGIHEQYF
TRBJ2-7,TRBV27,CASSLYPQGYEQYF
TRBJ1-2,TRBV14,CASSSGWEDGYTF
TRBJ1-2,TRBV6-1,CAIGEGFYGYTF
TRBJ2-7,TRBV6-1,CASSEVGREGDEQYF
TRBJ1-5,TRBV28,CASSLDRPNQPQHF
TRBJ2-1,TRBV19,CASSIGSSGITNEQFF
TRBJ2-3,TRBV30,CAWSVRGGLDTQYF
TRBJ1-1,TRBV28,CASSLGQGTTEAFF
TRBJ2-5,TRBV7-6,CASSQKGLVQETQYF